This entry describes one TCR beta chain. Authors' processing steps: Nucleated cell number was recorded as an estimate derived from reference gene primer amplification. Sequenced by immunoSEQ multiplex PCR; TCRdb stores in-frame clones only, minus some. The V and J calls and clone size are taken from that table; D and trimming were inferred from the DNA. The top ten clones hold 11% of a sample with about 98,000 clones, about 80% of them seen once. This CDR3 has 12 residues. Trimming removed 2 bases at V and 6 bases at J, with 5 bases between. The germline CDR1 and CDR2 sequences are LGHNT and FRNRAP. The data derive from a study of blood T cell repertoires in COVID-19. On the study more broadly: COVID-19 samples collected from the United States, Italy and Spain covered acute and convalescent phases. T cells, B-cell-depleted T cells, or PBMCs supplied cDNA or gDNA.

This sequence joins TRBV12-5 and TRBJ2-1; no clear D. The clonotype comes from a man between 65 and 80 years old with active or convalescent COVID-19. Material for sequencing was peripheral blood. Here the CDR3 reads CASGLPSNEQFF. The CDR3 DNA follows: TGTGCTAGTGGTTTGCCGAGCAATGAGCAGTTCTTC.